A selection of T cell receptor beta chains follows, all from one sample in a study of T cells expressing NK-cell markers. TCRdb reprocessed the 5' RACE reads, with one entry per CDR3 protein and no DNA. The table lists around 380,000 distinct CDR3 sequences. Sequences were obtained from blood T cells: a sorted CD56 or NKG2C T cell subset, CD4+ or CD8+ T cells, or bulk PBMC T cells (not recorded which). The receptors derive from a woman aged 45-60 years in good health. The CDR3 runs from the conserved cysteine through the conserved F or W.

14	TRBV10-3	TRBJ2-1	CAKKTGIVDNEQFF
12	TRBV20-1	TRBJ1-2	CSAYSPPGGYTF
15	TRBV7-9	TRBJ2-3	CASSLAVGRTDTQYF
15	TRBV7-2	TRBJ2-5	CASSRRAGYQETQYF
15	TRBV6-2/TRBV6-3	TRBJ2-1	CASSPLGTGGNEQFF
17	TRBV4-1	TRBJ2-3	CASSQRGRASRADTQYF
12	TRBV20-1	TRBJ2-5	CSVGAAQETQYF
16	TRBV4-1	TRBJ2-1	CASRNLAGRSYNEQFF
14	TRBV6-5	TRBJ2-3	CASSYFSRGDTQYF
14	TRBV5-1	TRBJ1-5	CASSLGQGSQPQHF
13	TRBV7-9	TRBJ1-5	CASSPQGAQPQHF
16	TRBV9	TRBJ2-1	CASSQRRLAGYNEQFF
12	TRBV29-1	TRBJ1-1	CSATTGGGEAFF
14	TRBV5-1	TRBJ1-2	CASSLAGQVYGYTF
15	TRBV15	TRBJ2-7	CATSRVPGLPYEQYF
13	TRBV14	TRBJ2-1	CASSQVLGRKQFF
16	TRBV7-8	TRBJ2-4	CASSLERAGEKNIQYF
16	TRBV15	TRBJ2-1	CATSRAGRSSYNEQFF
15	TRBV5-1	TRBJ2-7	CASSLEPRGGYEQYF